This entry lists 2 T cell receptor beta chains sequenced from one sample in a study of response to subunit inactivated influenza vaccine. Each CDR3 protein is one row after TCRdb ran MiXCR on the RT-PCR reads. The table lists 430,000 or so distinct CDR3 sequences, about 10% of them singletons. This sample comprised PBMCs from blood, obtained 35 to 45 days after vaccination. The receptors were gathered from a man aged 50-59 years who received an inactivated influenza vaccine.

V usage is TRBV7-2 and J usage is TRBJ2-7; D gene ambiguous. The CDR3 has 14 residues. In germline, CDR1 is SGHTA, CDR2 FQGNSA. V was cut by 4 bases and J by 6 bases, with 16 bases left in between. CDR3 nucleotide sequence: TGTGCCAGCAGCTCGGCGGTCCACATCGGCGAGCAGTACTTC. Residues: CASSSAVHIGEQYF.

V and J are TRBV6-2 or TRBV6-3 and TRBJ2-5; D is undetermined. CDR3 length: 13 amino acids. CDR1 and CDR2 from the germline V gene are MNHEY and SVGEGT. Trimming left V 2 bases short and J 5 bases short, with 9 bases between. This CDR3 is CASSYGRYETQYF. In DNA, the CDR3 is TGTGCCAGCAGTTACGGGCGGTATGAGACCCAGTACTTC.